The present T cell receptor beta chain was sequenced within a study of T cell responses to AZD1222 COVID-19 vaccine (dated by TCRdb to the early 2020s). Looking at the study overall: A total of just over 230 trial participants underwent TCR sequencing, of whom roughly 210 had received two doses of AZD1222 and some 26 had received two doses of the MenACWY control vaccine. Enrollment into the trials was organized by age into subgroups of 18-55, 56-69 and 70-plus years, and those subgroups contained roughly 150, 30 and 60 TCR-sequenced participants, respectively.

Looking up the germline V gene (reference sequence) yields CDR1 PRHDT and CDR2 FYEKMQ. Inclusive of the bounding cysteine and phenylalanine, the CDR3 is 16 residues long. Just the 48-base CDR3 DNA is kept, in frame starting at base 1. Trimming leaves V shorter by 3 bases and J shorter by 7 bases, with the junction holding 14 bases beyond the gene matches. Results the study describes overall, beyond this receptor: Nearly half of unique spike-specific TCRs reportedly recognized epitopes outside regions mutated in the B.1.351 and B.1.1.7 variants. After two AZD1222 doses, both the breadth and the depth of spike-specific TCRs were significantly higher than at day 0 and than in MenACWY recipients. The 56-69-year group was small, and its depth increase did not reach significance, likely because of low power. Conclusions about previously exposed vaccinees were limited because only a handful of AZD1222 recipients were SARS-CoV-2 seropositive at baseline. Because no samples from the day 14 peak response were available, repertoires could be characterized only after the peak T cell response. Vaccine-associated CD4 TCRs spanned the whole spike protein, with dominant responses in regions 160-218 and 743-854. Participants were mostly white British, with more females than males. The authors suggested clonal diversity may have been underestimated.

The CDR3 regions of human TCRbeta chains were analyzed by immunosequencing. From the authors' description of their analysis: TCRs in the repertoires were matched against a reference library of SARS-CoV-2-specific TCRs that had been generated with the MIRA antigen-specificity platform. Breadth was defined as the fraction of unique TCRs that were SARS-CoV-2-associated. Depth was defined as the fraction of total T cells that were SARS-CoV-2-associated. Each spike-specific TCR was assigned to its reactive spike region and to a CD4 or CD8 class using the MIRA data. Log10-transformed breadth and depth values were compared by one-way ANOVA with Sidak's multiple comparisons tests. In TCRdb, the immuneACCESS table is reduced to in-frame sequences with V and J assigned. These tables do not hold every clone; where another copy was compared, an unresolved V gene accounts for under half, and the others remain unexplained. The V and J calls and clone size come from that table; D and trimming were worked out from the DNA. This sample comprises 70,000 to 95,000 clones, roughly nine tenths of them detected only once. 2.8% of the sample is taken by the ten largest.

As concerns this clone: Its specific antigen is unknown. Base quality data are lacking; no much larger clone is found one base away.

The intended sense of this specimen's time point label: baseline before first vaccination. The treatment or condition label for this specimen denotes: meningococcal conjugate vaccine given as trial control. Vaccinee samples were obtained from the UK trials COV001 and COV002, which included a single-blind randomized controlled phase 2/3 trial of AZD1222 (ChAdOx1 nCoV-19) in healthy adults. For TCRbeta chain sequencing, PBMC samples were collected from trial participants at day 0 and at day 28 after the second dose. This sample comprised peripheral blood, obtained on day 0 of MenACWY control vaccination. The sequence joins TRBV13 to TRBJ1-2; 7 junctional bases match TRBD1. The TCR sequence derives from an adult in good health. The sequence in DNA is TGTGCCAGCAGCTTGTCTCCCCGGACAGGTCAAGGTGGCTACACCTTC. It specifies CASSLSPRTGQGGYTF. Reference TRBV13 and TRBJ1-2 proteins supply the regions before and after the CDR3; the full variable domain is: AAGVIQSPRHLIKEKRETATLKCYPIPRHDTVYWYQQGPGQDPQFLISFYEKMQSDKGSIPDRFSAQQFSDYHSELNMSSLELGDSALYFCASSLSPRTGQGGYTFGSGTRLTVV.